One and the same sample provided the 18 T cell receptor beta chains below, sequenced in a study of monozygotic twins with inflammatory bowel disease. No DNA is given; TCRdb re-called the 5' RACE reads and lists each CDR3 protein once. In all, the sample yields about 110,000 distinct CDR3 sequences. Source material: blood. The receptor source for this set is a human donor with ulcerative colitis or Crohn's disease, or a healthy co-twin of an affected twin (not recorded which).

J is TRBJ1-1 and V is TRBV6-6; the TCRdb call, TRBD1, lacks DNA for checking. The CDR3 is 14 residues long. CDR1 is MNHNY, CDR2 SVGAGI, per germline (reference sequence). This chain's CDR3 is CASSPDREGTEAFF.

The CDR3 sequence: CASSIAGGRGSEQFF. This rearrangement joins TRBV9 to TRBJ2-1; the D call from TCRdb, TRBD2, cannot be confirmed without DNA. CDR1 and CDR2 from the germline V gene are SGDLS and YYNGEE. This CDR3 contains 15 residues.

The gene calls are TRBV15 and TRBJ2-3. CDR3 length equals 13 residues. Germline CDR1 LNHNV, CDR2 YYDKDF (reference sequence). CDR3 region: CATSRQMADTQYF.

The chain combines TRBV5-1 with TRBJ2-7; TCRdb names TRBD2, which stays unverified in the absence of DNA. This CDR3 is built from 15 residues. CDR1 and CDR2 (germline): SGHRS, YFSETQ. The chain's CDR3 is CASSPQGGERYEQYF.

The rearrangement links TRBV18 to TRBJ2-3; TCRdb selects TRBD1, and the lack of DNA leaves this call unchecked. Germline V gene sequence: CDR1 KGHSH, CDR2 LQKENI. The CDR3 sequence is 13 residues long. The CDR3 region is CASSPQGVDTQYF. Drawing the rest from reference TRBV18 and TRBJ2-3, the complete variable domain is NAGVMQNPRHLVRRRGQEARLRCSPMKGHSHVYWYRQLPEEGLKFMVYLQKENIIDESGMPKERFSAEFPKEGPSILRIQQVVRGDSAAYFCASSPQGVDTQYFGPGTRLTVL.

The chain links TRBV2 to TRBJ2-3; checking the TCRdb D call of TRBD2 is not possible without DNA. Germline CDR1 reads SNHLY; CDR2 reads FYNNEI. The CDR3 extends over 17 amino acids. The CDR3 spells CASSVTREREAADTQYF. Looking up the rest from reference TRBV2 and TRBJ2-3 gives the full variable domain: EPEVTQTPSHQVTQMGQEVILRCVPISNHLYFYWYRQILGQKVEFLVSFYNNEISEKSEIFDDQFSVERPDGSNFTLKIRSTKLEDSAMYFCASSVTREREAADTQYFGPGTRLTVL.

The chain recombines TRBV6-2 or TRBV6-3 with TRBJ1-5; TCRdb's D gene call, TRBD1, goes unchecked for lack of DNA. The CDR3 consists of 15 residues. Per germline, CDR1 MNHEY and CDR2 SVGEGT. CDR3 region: CASTPGGQYNQPQHF.

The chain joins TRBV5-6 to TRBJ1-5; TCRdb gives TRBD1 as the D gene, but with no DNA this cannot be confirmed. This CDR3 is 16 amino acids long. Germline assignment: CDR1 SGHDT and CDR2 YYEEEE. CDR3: CASSQGTGLWNQPQHF. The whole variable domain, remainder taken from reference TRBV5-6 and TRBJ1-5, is DAGVTQSPTHLIKTRGQQVTLRCSPKSGHDTVSWYQQALGQGPQFIFQYYEEEERQRGNFPDRFSGHQFPNYSSELNVNALLLGDSALYLCASSQGTGLWNQPQHFGDGTRLSIL.

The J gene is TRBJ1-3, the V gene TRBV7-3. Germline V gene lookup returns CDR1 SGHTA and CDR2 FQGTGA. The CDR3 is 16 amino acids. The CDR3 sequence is CASSLKRGDSGNTIYF.

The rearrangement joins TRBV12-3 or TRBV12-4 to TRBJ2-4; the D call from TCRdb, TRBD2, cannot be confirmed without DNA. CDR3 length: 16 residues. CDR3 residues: CASSSLAGDAKNIQYF.

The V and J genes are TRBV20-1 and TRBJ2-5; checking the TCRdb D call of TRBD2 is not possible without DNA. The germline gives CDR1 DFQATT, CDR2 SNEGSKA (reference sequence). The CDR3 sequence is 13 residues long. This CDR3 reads CSAAGTIKETQYF.

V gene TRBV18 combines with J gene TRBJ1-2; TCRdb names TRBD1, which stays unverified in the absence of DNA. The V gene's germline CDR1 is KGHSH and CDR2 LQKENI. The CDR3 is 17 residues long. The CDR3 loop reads CASSPLTGERMVYGYTF.

The CDR3 is CSVARQSATEAFF. This chain uses TRBV29-1 with TRBJ1-1. This CDR3 comprises 13 residues. Germline V CDR1 and CDR2: SQVTM, ANQGSEA.

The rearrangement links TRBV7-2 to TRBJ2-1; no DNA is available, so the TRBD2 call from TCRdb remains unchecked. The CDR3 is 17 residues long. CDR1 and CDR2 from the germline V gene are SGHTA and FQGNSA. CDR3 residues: CASSLVVAGGPNDEQFF.

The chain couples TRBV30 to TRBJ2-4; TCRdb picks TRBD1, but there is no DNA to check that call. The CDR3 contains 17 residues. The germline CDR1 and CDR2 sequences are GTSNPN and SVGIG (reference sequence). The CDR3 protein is CAWSVPGFELAKNIQYF.

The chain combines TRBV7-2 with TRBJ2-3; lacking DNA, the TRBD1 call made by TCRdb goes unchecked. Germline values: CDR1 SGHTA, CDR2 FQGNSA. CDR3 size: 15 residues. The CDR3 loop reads CASSPGAASTDTQYF. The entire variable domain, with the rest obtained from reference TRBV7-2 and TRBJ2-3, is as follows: GAGVSQSPSNKVTEKGKDVELRCDPISGHTALYWYRQSLGQGLEFLIYFQGNSAPDKSGLPSDRFSAERTGGSVSTLTIQRTQQEDSAVYLCASSPGAASTDTQYFGPGTRLTVL.

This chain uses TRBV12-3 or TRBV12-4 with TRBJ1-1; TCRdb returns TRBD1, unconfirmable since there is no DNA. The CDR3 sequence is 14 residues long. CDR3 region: CASRGRGMSAEAFF.

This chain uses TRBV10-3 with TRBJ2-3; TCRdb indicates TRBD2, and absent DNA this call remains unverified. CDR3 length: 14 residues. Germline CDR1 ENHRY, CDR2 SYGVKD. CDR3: CAISDLAGDDTQYF.